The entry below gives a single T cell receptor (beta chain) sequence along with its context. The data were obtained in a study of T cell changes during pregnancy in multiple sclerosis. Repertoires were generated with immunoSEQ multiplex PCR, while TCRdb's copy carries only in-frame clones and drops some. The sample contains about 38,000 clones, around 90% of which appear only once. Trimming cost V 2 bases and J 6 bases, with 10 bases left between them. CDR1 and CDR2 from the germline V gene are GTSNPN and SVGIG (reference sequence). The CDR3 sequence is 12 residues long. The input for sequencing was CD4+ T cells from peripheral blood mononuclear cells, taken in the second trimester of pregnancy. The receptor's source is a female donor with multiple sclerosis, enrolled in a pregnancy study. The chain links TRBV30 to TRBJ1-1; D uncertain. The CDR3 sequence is CAWSLELAEAFF. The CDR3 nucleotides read TGTGCCTGGAGTTTAGAGTTGGCTGAAGCTTTCTTT.